The entry that follows covers one T cell receptor (beta chain) sequence. This entry comes from a study of blood T cell repertoires in COVID-19. Sequencing was performed with immunoSEQ multiplex PCR; in TCRdb, only in-frame clones are kept and a portion is missing. The sample holds 150,000 to 200,000 clones; around 87% are singletons and the top ten take about 6.6%. Between the trimmed V and J ends, which lost 5 bases and 2 bases, there was a span of 10 bases. Germline lookup yields CDR1 SGHTA and CDR2 FQGTGA. The CDR3 spans 14 residues. In assigning cohorts, the study relied on participant-reported clinical history. What the recovered Cohort 3 donors had was two negative PCRs, clearance, or symptom resolution.

Sequenced input: PBMCs or T cells enriched from blood (not recorded which). This chain joins TRBV7-3 and TRBJ2-1, with D perhaps TRBD2 (6 bases). This TCR derives from a woman aged 45-59 years who had recovered from COVID-19. The CDR3 loop reads CASSQGGAYNEQFF. Written as DNA, the CDR3 is TGTGCCAGCAGCCAAGGAGGGGCCTACAATGAGCAGTTCTTC.